This is a list of T cell receptor beta chains from one sample in a study of blood T cell repertoires in COVID-19. Produced via immunoSEQ multiplex PCR; TCRdb's table is partial and in-frame only. This repertoire shows about 160,000 clones, about 80% found once; its top ten account for approximately 3%. Sample: PBMCs or T cells enriched from blood (not recorded which). These receptors were collected from a woman aged 55-75 years who had recovered from COVID-19. CDR3s leave out the opening cysteine and the closing phenylalanine or tryptophan. Fields, in order: V gene, J gene, CDR3 protein.

v_call: TRBV10-3; j_call: TRBJ2-3; cdr3_aa: AISDTSFFQY
v_call: TRBV4-1; j_call: TRBJ2-5; cdr3_aa: ASSQVGGGLQETQY
v_call: TRBV19; j_call: TRBJ1-5; cdr3_aa: ASSIGTLSNQPQH
v_call: TRBV19; j_call: TRBJ1-1; cdr3_aa: ASLRQANTEAF
v_call: TRBV9; j_call: TRBJ2-1; cdr3_aa: ASSARGLSGLFNEQF
v_call: TRBV27; j_call: TRBJ2-4; cdr3_aa: ASTPFGLASANIQY
v_call: TRBV5-6; j_call: TRBJ2-7; cdr3_aa: ASSAGQGNNEQY
v_call: TRBV13; j_call: TRBJ1-1; cdr3_aa: ASSRPPQGPNTEAF
v_call: TRBV2; j_call: TRBJ2-7; cdr3_aa: ASRGDRGFDEQY
v_call: TRBV30; j_call: TRBJ2-7; cdr3_aa: ASTARGDYEQY
v_call: TRBV19; j_call: TRBJ1-6; cdr3_aa: ASSTRGGYNSPLH
v_call: TRBV5-4; j_call: TRBJ2-1; cdr3_aa: ASSSTGGLSYNEQF
v_call: TRBV5-1; j_call: TRBJ2-1; cdr3_aa: ASRPTGGGATNEQF
v_call: TRBV18; j_call: TRBJ1-6; cdr3_aa: ASSADTLYNSPLH
v_call: TRBV5-1; j_call: TRBJ2-1; cdr3_aa: ASSLDGTDFAIGQF
v_call: TRBV10-3; j_call: TRBJ1-2; cdr3_aa: AINPGQGHGYT